This record looks at one T cell receptor (beta chain) sequence and its context. The clone's antigen remains unknown. Base qualities are not at hand, and no much larger clone is one base apart. The CDR3 runs 16 residues from the cysteine to the phenylalanine. Only the CDR3 DNA stays, 48 bases, in frame from base 1. V ends up 4 bases short and J 0 bases short, with an unmatched junction base count of 7. Per the germline V gene (reference sequence), DFQATT is the CDR1 and SNEGSKA is the CDR2. Reading the label with the study, this specimen's time point is: sample taken at primary tumor resection. TCR sequencing used whole RNA extracted from tumor and nontumor lung tissue, or from cryopreserved PBMC samples, without cell sorting. Donors were 70 or so patients with early-stage, untreated non-small cell lung cancer from the lung TRACERx cohort. Only patients with enough RNA available from two or more tumor regions were chosen for TCR sequencing.

Library preparation used 5' RACE. Sequenced on a NextSeq 500. In the TCR library protocol, a unique molecular identifier was attached to each TCR cDNA molecule so that PCR and sequencing errors could be corrected. The original methods were these. TCR identification, UMI-based error correction and CDR3 extraction were all carried out with Decombinator tools. Expanded TCRs were defined as those above a frequency of 2 per 1,000, corresponding to the top 1% of the tumor frequency distribution. Rényi diversity was computed with the R vegan package after subsampling each repertoire 100 times to 5,000 TCRs. CDR3 similarity networks were built from amino acid triplet string-kernel similarity, with CDR3s being connected when pairwise similarity was above 0.82. TCRdb reprocessed the public reads (quality trimming at Q25 with fastp, clone calling with MiXCR) and kept in-frame beta chains. Records with the same CDR3 protein are collapsed into one entry carrying the most frequent genes and DNA. The V and J calls and clone size come from TCRdb's table, not from the authors' own analysis. The table for this sample lists about 92,000 distinct CDR3 sequences; approximately 12% of them were counted only once. The ten largest account for 35% to 50% of the sample.

The data belong to a study of spatial heterogeneity in lung cancer (dated by TCRdb to between 2018 and 2021). About the investigation overall: Beta-chain transcripts were consistently detected in greater numbers than alpha-chain transcripts, which likely reflects a higher abundance of beta-chain transcripts. In the raw uncorrected reads, each unique combination of TCR and UMI appeared on average more than ten times. TCR alpha and beta repertoires were quantitatively compared across multiple tumor regions, matched nontumor lung and blood in non-small cell lung cancer. The study linked features of the TCR repertoire to counts of nonsynonymous mutations, which were determined by whole-exome sequencing of tumor tissue. Both alpha and beta chains were TCR-sequenced in samples taken at surgery, namely 220 tumor regions, 64 matched nontumor lung samples and approximately 58 PBMC samples.

General conclusions and limits of the study: Confirming at a functional level the hypothesis that regional TCRs recognize regional mutations was considered to require additional single-cell paired TCR alpha and beta sequencing. Ubiquitous expanded tumor TCRs were detected in blood more often at tumor resection than at routine follow-up.

The specimen comprised PBMCs, sampled at surgery. The TCR was taken from a male donor with early-stage non-small cell lung cancer. The rearranged chain carries TRBV20-1 and TRBJ1-4; a stretch of 8 junction bases matches TRBD1. The CDR3 corresponds to CSATGTGGATNEKLFF. The nucleotide sequence reads as follows: TGCAGTGCTACTGGGACAGGTGGAGCAACTAATGAAAAACTGTTTTTT.